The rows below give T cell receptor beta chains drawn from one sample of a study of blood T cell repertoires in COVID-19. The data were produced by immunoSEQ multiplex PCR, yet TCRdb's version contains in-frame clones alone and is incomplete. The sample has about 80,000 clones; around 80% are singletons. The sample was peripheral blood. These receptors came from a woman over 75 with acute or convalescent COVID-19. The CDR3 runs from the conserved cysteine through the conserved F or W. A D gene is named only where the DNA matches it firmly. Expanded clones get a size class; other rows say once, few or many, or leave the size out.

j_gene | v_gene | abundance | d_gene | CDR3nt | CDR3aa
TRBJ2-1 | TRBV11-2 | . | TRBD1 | TGTGCCAGCAGCTTAGATGGCAGGGGGCTGAATGAGCAGTTCTTC | CASSLDGRGLNEQFF
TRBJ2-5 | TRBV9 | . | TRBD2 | TGTGCCAGCAGCGTTGGGACTAGCGGGGACTTGGAGACCCAGTACTTC | CASSVGTSGDLETQYF
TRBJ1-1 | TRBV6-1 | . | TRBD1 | TGTGCCAGCAGTGAAACAGGGGACGAGGCTTTCTTT | CASSETGDEAFF
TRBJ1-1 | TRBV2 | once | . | TGTGCCAGCAATGACAGGCGCAACACTGAAGCTTTCTTT | CASNDRRNTEAFF
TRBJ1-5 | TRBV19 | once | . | TGTGCCAGTAACTACATCAATCAGCCCCAGCATTTT | CASNYINQPQHF
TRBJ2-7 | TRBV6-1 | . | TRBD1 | TGTGCCAGCAGTGAAGGGACAGGGGGCATCAAGCAGTACTTC | CASSEGTGGIKQYF
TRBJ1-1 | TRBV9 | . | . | TGTGCCAGCAGCCCCCTTACTGAAGCTTTCTTT | CASSPLTEAFF
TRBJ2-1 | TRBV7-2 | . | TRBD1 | TGTGCCAGCAGCATAAGACAGGGAATTGAGCAGTTCTTC | CASSIRQGIEQFF
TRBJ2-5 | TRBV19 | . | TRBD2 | TGTGCCAGTACCAATAGGACTAGCGGGGGCGGTACCCGGGCGGAGACCCAGTACTTC | CASTNRTSGGGTRAETQYF
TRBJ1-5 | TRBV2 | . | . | TGTGCCAGCAAGGGAGCCGCCCTCAATCAGCCCCAGCATTTT | CASKGAALNQPQHF
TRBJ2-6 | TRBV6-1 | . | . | TGTGCCAGCAGTGAATCAGGGTCCGGGGCCAACGTCCTGACTTTC | CASSESGSGANVLTF
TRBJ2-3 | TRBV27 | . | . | TGTGCCAGCAGTTTAACTAGCACAGATACGCAGTATTTT | CASSLTSTDTQYF
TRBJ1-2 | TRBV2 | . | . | TGTGCCAGCAGTGAAGTGGAGGGGAAGGGCTACACCTTC | CASSEVEGKGYTF
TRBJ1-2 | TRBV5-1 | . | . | TGCGCCAGCAGCTTGGAACAGGGAGTAAACTATGGCTACACCTTC | CASSLEQGVNYGYTF
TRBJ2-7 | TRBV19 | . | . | TGTGCCAGTACCCCGACACACAGATCCGAGCAGTACTTC | CASTPTHRSEQYF
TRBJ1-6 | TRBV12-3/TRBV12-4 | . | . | TGTGCCAGCTCACTAGGACAGCTAACACCCCTCCACTTT | CASSLGQLTPLHF
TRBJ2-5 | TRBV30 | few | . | TGTGCCTGGAGCCAGGACCAAGAGACCCAGTACTTC | CAWSQDQETQYF
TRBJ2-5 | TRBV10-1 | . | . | TGCGCCAGCAGTGAGTCCGCGGGTCGGGAGACCCAGTACTTC | CASSESAGRETQYF
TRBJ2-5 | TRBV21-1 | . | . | TGTGCCAGCAGCAAAGCGCTTATAACGGAGCGGGGGGGCAAAGAGACCCAGTACTTC | CASSKALITERGGKETQYF
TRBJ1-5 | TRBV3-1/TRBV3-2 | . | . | TGTGCCAGCAGCCAAGATTGGCCAGGGAATCAGCCCCAGCATTTT | CASSQDWPGNQPQHF
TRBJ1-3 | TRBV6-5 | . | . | TGTGCCAGCAGTTACGGACACTCTGGAAACACCATATATTTT | CASSYGHSGNTIYF
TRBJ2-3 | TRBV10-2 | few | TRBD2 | TGCGCCAGCAGTGAGGCGAGCGGGGGACCCACAGATACGCAGTATTTT | CASSEASGGPTDTQYF
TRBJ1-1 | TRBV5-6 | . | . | TGTGCCAGCACCTGGGAGGGGTTTGTCACTGAAGCTTTCTTT | CASTWEGFVTEAFF
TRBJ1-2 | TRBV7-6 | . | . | TGTGCCAGCAGCCTAGGCTCGGGAGGTGGCTACACCTTC | CASSLGSGGGYTF
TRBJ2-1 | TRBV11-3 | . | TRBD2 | TGTGCCAGCAGCCCCTTAGGGGGTTTGCGGGGGGGCCTTAATGAGCAGTTCTTC | CASSPLGGLRGGLNEQFF
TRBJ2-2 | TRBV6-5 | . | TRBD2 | TGTGCCAGCAGTTTGACTAGCGCTAACACCGGGGAGCTGTTTTTT | CASSLTSANTGELFF
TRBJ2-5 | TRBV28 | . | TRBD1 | TGTGCCAGCAGTACGCCGGGACAGGGACAAGAGACCCAGTACTTC | CASSTPGQGQETQYF
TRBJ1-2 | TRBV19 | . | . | TGTGCCAGTAGTAAAGCTGGACAGAGGAATAACTATGGCTACACCTTC | CASSKAGQRNNYGYTF
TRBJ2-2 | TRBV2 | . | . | TGTGCCAGCAGTGAGGGACAGAACACCGGGGAGCTGTTTTTT | CASSEGQNTGELFF
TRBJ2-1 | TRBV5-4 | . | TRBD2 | TGTGCCAGCAGCTTGGATCCTAGCGGGGGCCAGCAGTTCTTC | CASSLDPSGGQQFF
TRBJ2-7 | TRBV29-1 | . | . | TGCAGCGGCAGGACAACCAACTCCTACGAGCAGTACTTC | CSGRTTNSYEQYF
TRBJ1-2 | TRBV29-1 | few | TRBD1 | TGCAGCGTACCGGGACAGGCCCAACTGGGCGGCTACACCTTC | CSVPGQAQLGGYTF
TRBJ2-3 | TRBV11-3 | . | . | TGTGCCAGCAGCTTAACAGGGCCAGATACGCAGTATTTT | CASSLTGPDTQYF
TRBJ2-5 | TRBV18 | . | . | TGTGCCAGCTCACCTACAGGACCGAAAGAGACCCAGTACTTC | CASSPTGPKETQYF
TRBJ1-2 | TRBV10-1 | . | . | TGCGCCAGCAGTTTGGACAGTAACTATGGCTACACCTTC | CASSLDSNYGYTF
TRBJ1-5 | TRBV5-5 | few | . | TGTGCCAGCAGGGCAGGGGCGGCCGGGGGCAATCAGCCCCAGCATTTT | CASRAGAAGGNQPQHF
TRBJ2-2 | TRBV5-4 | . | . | TGTGCCAGCAGCCTAACCCTCAACACCGGGGAGCTGTTTTTT | CASSLTLNTGELFF